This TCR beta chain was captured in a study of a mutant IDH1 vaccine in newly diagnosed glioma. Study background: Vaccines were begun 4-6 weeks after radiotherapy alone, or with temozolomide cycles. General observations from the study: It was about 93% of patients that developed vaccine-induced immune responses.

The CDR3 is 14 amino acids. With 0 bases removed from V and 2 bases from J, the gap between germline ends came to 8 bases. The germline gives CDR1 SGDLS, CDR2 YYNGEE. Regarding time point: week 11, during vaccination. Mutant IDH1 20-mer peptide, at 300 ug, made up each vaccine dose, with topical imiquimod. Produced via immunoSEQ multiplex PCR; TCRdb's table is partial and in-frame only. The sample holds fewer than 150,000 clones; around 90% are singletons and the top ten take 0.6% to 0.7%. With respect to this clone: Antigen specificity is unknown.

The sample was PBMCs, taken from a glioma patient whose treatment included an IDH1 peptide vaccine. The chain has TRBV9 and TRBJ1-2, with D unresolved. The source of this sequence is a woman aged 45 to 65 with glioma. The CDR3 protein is CASSVADTNYGYTF. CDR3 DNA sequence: TGTGCCAGCAGCGTAGCTGACACAAACTATGGCTACACCTTC.